Listed below are T cell receptor beta chains from one sample, sequenced in a study of blood T cell repertoires in COVID-19. Profiled with immunoSEQ multiplex PCR; TCRdb holds only in-frame clones, not every one. Of about 180,000 clones listed, more than 70% were seen once; the top ten hold over 15%. Source material: peripheral blood. These receptors were taken from a person aged 65-85 years with COVID-19, enrolled during active disease. Each CDR3 is given with its conserved first and last residue. Some rows mark clone size as missing; the rest say once, few, many or name a class of expanded clone.

size: -
V: TRBV11-2
CDR3: CASSTGPKKDQPQHF

size: -
V: TRBV2
CDR3: CASSEVARGTQYF

size: -
V: TRBV28
CDR3: CASIRGTGPEKLFF

size: few
V: TRBV2
CDR3: CASSTDREKLFF

size: -
V: TRBV19
CDR3: CASSIGLRGFQPQHF

size: -
V: TRBV15
CDR3: CATSRPRQLTDTQYF

size: -
V: TRBV6-5
CDR3: CASSYSGETKLFF

size: -
V: TRBV11-2
CDR3: CASSLGRNNEQFF

size: -
V: TRBV2
CDR3: CASIAPYEQYF

size: few
V: TRBV19
CDR3: CASSSWKLELFREPQHF

size: -
V: TRBV18
CDR3: CASSGPSGSSYEQYF

size: -
V: TRBV27
CDR3: CASSLGSGNPYNEQFF

size: -
V: TRBV5-4
CDR3: CASSLDKYQETQYF

size: few
V: TRBV7-6
CDR3: CASSLERTYNEQFF

size: -
V: TRBV7-9
CDR3: CASSLTGGGNQPQHF

size: few
V: TRBV25-1
CDR3: CASSDTTGHRSGNTIYF

size: -
V: TRBV7-9
CDR3: CASSLAGGTNEQFF

size: -
V: TRBV12-3/TRBV12-4
CDR3: CASSPRTGQGYTF

size: -
V: TRBV15
CDR3: CATSRVGDSPLHF

size: -
V: TRBV3-1/TRBV3-2
CDR3: CASSQQGGDLIYGYTF

size: -
V: TRBV10-3
CDR3: CAIRGDTNTGELFF

size: -
V: TRBV7-2
CDR3: CASSLDFAGGYEQYF

size: -
V: TRBV7-2
CDR3: CASSPTASQETQYF

size: -
V: TRBV19
CDR3: CASQELAGGQSEQYF